Sequencing of this T cell receptor beta chain was carried out in a study of OX40 agonist ivuxolimab in advanced cancers. About the study: People in dose escalation had one of these cancers: hepatocellular carcinoma, melanoma, renal cell or head and neck cancer. Participants averaged about 60 years of age (range 23 to 79) and were around 80% male.

This CDR3 region has 15 residues. Germline lookup yields CDR1 SEHNR and CDR2 FQNEAQ (reference sequence). V was trimmed by 4 bases and J by 4 bases, leaving 17 bases between them. General observations from the study: The CD4+ and CD8+ T cells in the blood had expanded clonally by week 6 at 0.1 to 3.0 mg/kg.

Sequencing was performed with immunoSEQ multiplex PCR; in TCRdb, only in-frame clones are kept and a portion is missing. The sample yields tens of thousands of clones, about 86% seen once. In the case of this clone: Its target is not known.

This chain uses TRBV7-9 with TRBJ2-7; D is possibly TRBD2 (6 bases). The clonotype was recovered from an adult with an advanced solid tumor such as melanoma, head and neck, liver or kidney cancer. The input for sequencing was CD4+ or CD8+ T cells sorted from blood, taken in a trial of the OX40 agonist ivuxolimab. The CDR3 here is CASSSLAVQGYEQYF. The CDR3 DNA reads as TGTGCCAGCAGCTCTTTAGCGGTTCAAGGGTACGAGCAGTACTTC.